This T cell receptor beta chain appears in the sequencing data of a study of type 1 regulatory T cells. At the level of the study: An in vitro protocol generated T-allo10, a Tr1-enriched, alloantigen-specific CD4 T cell product.

This CDR3 comprises 14 residues. Germline V gene lookup returns CDR1 DFQATT and CDR2 SNEGSKA (reference sequence). V shed 3 bases and J shed 1 base, with 9 bases lying between them. A single record per CDR3 protein comes from TCRdb applying MiXCR to the reads. The table records approximately 100,000 distinct CDR3 sequences, roughly 30% of them present only once. The sequence came from a human donor in good health. This chain connects TRBV20-1 to TRBJ2-2; D is unclear. Sequencing input: CD4+ T cells, either the whole sample or a sorted fraction (not recorded which). The chain's CDR3 is CSASVSENTGELFF. The CDR3 DNA sequence: TGCAGTGCTAGTGTGTCGGAGAACACCGGGGAGCTGTTTTTT.